This record concerns one T cell receptor (beta chain) sequence. The sample is drawn from a study of blood T cell repertoires in COVID-19. On the study more broadly: Whether acute or convalescent, the COVID-19 samples came from the United States, Italy and Spain. T cells, B-cell-depleted T cells, or PBMCs supplied cDNA or gDNA.

CDR1 is SGHNT and CDR2 is YENEEA in the germline V gene. The CDR3 covers 13 residues. V lost 3 bases to trimming and J lost 1 base, with 6 bases between them. In the source study's methods: Amplified reference gene primers provided the basis for estimating nucleated cell counts. Only in-frame clones appear in the TCRdb table, and some are missing; sequencing was by immunoSEQ multiplex PCR. V and J calls and clone size are given by that table; D and trimming were obtained from the DNA. The sample carries some 350,000 clones, around 90% recorded once. Sequenced: peripheral blood. The receptor was derived from a woman between 18 and 29 years old who had recovered from COVID-19. The V call is TRBV11-3, the J call TRBJ1-1; D remains ambiguous. Here the CDR3 DNA reads TGTGCCAGCAGCTTCCAGGAGAACACTGAAGCTTTCTTT. Its translation: CASSFQENTEAFF.